This TCR beta chain was captured in a study of CD8 T cells in Susac syndrome. CDR3 length equals 15 residues. Per germline, CDR1 LNHDA and CDR2 SQIVND (reference sequence). V lost 5 bases and J 3 bases, leaving 17 bases between the germline ends. It was with random hexamers that about 0.45 to 1 ug RNA was reverse transcribed. Amplification of TCR beta CDR3 was carried out by immunoSEQ multiplex PCR, which covered 54 Vbeta and 13 Jbeta segments. One entry per CDR3 protein, called by TCRdb with MiXCR from the immunoSEQ multiplex PCR reads. Of about 300,000 distinct CDR3 sequences in the sample, approximately 85% were seen once. This clonotype has a single count.

The material sequenced was CD8+ T cells from PBMCs. The clonotype originates from a human donor with multiple sclerosis. The chain carries TRBV19 and TRBJ2-7, with a tentative D call TRBD1 (5 bases). CDR3 DNA: TGTGCCAGTAGTTCCATCCAGGGTCTGAGCTACGAGCAGTACTTC. Amino acid sequence: CASSSIQGLSYEQYF.